The rows below give T cell receptor beta chains drawn from one sample of a study of blood T cell repertoires in COVID-19. Using immunoSEQ multiplex PCR, the repertoire was profiled, and TCRdb retains in-frame clones only, with some absent. The sample carries fewer than 200,000 clones, about four fifths recorded once. Material: PBMCs or T cells enriched from blood (not recorded which). The receptors originated from a woman aged 45-65 years in a cohort exposed to, infected with or recovered from COVID-19 (not recorded which). The CDR3 runs from the conserved cysteine through the conserved F or W. A D gene is named only where the DNA matches it firmly. For some rows the clone size is stated as once, few or many, or as a class when expanded; others skip it.

v_call	d_call	clone_size	j_call	cdr3_length	cdr3_aa	cdr3_nt
TRBV11-2	.	.	TRBJ2-1	15	CASSLEIPGSDEQFF	TGTGCCAGCAGCTTAGAAATTCCGGGTTCGGATGAGCAGTTCTTC
TRBV5-4	.	.	TRBJ2-2	16	CASSSKGLGGIGELFF	TGTGCCAGCAGTTCAAAGGGACTAGGGGGCATCGGGGAGCTGTTTTTT
TRBV12-3/TRBV12-4	.	few	TRBJ1-1	13	CASLRVTYTEAFF	TGTGCCTCACTGAGGGTTACGTACACTGAAGCTTTCTTT
TRBV18	TRBD1	few	TRBJ1-2	15	CASSPTGTDNYGYTF	TGTGCCAGCTCACCGACTGGGACAGATAACTATGGCTACACCTTC
TRBV6-1	.	.	TRBJ1-6	14	CASSEGAGESPLHF	TGTGCCAGCAGTGAAGGGGCAGGGGAATCACCCCTCCACTTT
TRBV4-2	TRBD1	.	TRBJ1-2	16	CASSSQTGTINYGYTF	TGTGCCAGCAGCTCGCAGACAGGGACCATAAACTATGGCTACACCTTC
TRBV7-3	.	few	TRBJ2-1	14	CASSLSSSYNEQFF	TGTGCCAGCAGCTTGTCGAGCTCCTACAATGAGCAGTTCTTC
TRBV12-5	TRBD1	.	TRBJ2-2	15	CASGTGGIDTGELFF	TGTGCTAGTGGGACAGGGGGCATCGACACCGGGGAGCTGTTTTTT
TRBV18	TRBD1	.	TRBJ1-1	14	CASSSDRGLTEAFF	TGTGCCAGCTCTTCGGACAGGGGACTCACTGAAGCTTTCTTT
TRBV6-5	.	.	TRBJ2-3	14	CASSTGLVSDTQYF	TGTGCCAGCAGTACAGGGTTGGTATCCGATACGCAGTATTTT
TRBV2	TRBD1	.	TRBJ1-5	15	CASSRQGWVDQPQHF	TGTGCCAGCAGTCGACAGGGATGGGTTGATCAGCCCCAGCATTTT
TRBV11-3	.	few	TRBJ2-2	16	CASSLRRTEGGGELFF	TGTGCCAGCAGCTTGCGGCGGACAGAAGGGGGCGGGGAGCTGTTTTTT
TRBV5-1	.	once	TRBJ1-4	14	CASSPGGDREKLFF	TGCGCCAGCAGCCCCGGGGGTGATCGGGAAAAACTGTTTTTT
TRBV19	TRBD2	.	TRBJ2-3	18	CASSIESGVLRGTDTQYF	TGTGCCAGTAGTATAGAGAGCGGGGTCCTTAGGGGCACAGATACGCAGTATTTT
TRBV7-9	TRBD1	.	TRBJ1-5	16	CASSLVEGAGNQPQHF	TGTGCCAGCAGCTTAGTTGAGGGGGCAGGCAATCAGCCCCAGCATTTT
TRBV5-4	.	.	TRBJ2-2	18	CASSLDGAVRAGTGELFF	TGTGCCAGCAGCTTGGACGGCGCGGTGCGGGCAGGCACCGGGGAGCTGTTTTTT
TRBV10-3	TRBD2	.	TRBJ2-2	15	CAITRSGENTGELFF	TGTGCCATCACAAGAAGCGGGGAGAACACCGGGGAGCTGTTTTTT
TRBV3-1/TRBV3-2	TRBD1	.	TRBJ1-1	15	CASSQGAGGNTEAFF	TGTGCCAGCAGCCAAGGCGCAGGGGGGAACACTGAAGCTTTCTTT
TRBV9	.	.	TRBJ1-3	14	CASSVAGDQNTIYF	TGTGCCAGCAGCGTAGCAGGGGACCAAAACACCATATATTTT
TRBV18	TRBD1	.	TRBJ1-1	16	CASSPSTGVMNTEAFF	TGTGCCAGCTCACCTTCGACAGGGGTAATGAACACTGAAGCTTTCTTT
TRBV5-4	TRBD1	.	TRBJ2-7	14	CASSLSGGFHEQYF	TGTGCCAGCAGCTTGTCAGGGGGCTTCCACGAGCAGTACTTC
TRBV28	.	few	TRBJ2-7	20	CASSFPSAPTEGRWRGEQYF	TGTGCCAGCAGTTTTCCTTCGGCCCCGACGGAGGGCAGGTGGAGGGGAGAGCAGTACTTC
TRBV28	.	.	TRBJ1-3	15	CASTSGLSSGNTIYF	TGTGCCAGCACGAGTGGACTGAGCTCTGGAAACACCATATATTTT
TRBV27	.	medium-sized	TRBJ2-5	13	CASSLGGSETQYF	TGTGCCAGCAGTTTAGGAGGGTCTGAGACCCAGTACTTC
TRBV12-3/TRBV12-4	.	.	TRBJ1-6	13	CASSPGGNSPLHF	TGTGCCAGCAGTCCAGGAGGGAATTCACCCCTCCACTTT
TRBV5-1	TRBD2	once	TRBJ2-5	16	CASSLVLAGDIETQYF	TGCGCCAGCAGCTTGGTTCTAGCGGGCGACATAGAGACCCAGTACTTC
TRBV19	TRBD2	.	TRBJ2-7	14	CASSIPGTRGEQYF	TGTGCCAGTAGTATACCTGGGACTAGAGGCGAGCAGTACTTC
TRBV7-9	TRBD1	.	TRBJ1-4	16	CASSRDRGPTNEKLFF	TGTGCCAGCAGTAGGGACAGGGGGCCTACTAATGAAAAACTGTTTTTT
TRBV10-2	TRBD1	.	TRBJ1-1	15	CASSDPRTGNTEAFF	TGCGCCAGCAGTGACCCAAGGACAGGGAACACTGAAGCTTTCTTT
TRBV10-3	.	few	TRBJ2-7	14	CAISGQDTSYEQYF	TGTGCCATCAGTGGTCAGGACACCTCCTACGAGCAGTACTTC
TRBV24-1	TRBD2	few	TRBJ2-7	16	CATSDHLAGAAYEQYF	TGTGCCACCAGTGACCATCTAGCGGGAGCCGCCTACGAGCAGTACTTC
TRBV29-1	.	.	TRBJ2-7	11	CSVLISYEQYF	TGCAGCGTTCTAATCTCCTACGAGCAGTACTTC
TRBV9	.	.	TRBJ2-7	12	CASSATGNEQYF	TGTGCCAGCAGTGCAACAGGGAACGAGCAGTACTTC
TRBV5-1	.	few	TRBJ1-1	17	CASSPSSSAGRNTEAFF	TGCGCCAGCAGCCCATCTTCCTCCGCGGGACGGAACACTGAAGCTTTCTTT
TRBV9	.	.	TRBJ2-2	13	CASSVGTTGELFF	TGTGCCAGCAGCGTAGGCACAACGGGGGAGCTGTTTTTT
TRBV7-7	TRBD1	.	TRBJ2-5	15	CASSSDREIGETQYF	TGTGCTAGCAGCTCGGACAGGGAAATTGGTGAGACCCAGTACTTC
TRBV5-5	.	.	TRBJ2-1	15	CASSLLGGTYNEQFF	TGTGCCAGCAGCTTGCTGGGCGGGACCTACAATGAGCAGTTCTTC
TRBV7-3	.	.	TRBJ2-3	16	CASRKGGEPSKDTQYF	TGTGCCAGCAGGAAAGGGGGGGAGCCCTCCAAGGATACGCAGTATTTT
TRBV28	TRBD2	.	TRBJ2-7	12	CASSLTSGKQYF	TGTGCCAGCAGCCTGACTAGCGGTAAGCAGTACTTC
TRBV10-2	TRBD1	.	TRBJ1-1	14	CASSENRGYTEAFF	TGCGCCAGCAGTGAGAACAGGGGGTACACTGAAGCTTTCTTT
TRBV2	.	.	TRBJ2-1	10	CASSEGRQFF	TGTGCCAGCAGTGAAGGTCGGCAGTTCTTC
TRBV5-8	TRBD1	few	TRBJ1-1	14	CASSLIRGPTEAFF	TGTGCCAGCAGCTTGATAAGGGGGCCCACTGAAGCTTTCTTT
TRBV28	.	.	TRBJ1-4	18	CASSLRMSSGTRNEKLFF	TGTGCCAGCAGTTTACGTATGAGTTCCGGGACAAGAAATGAAAAACTGTTTTTT
TRBV7-2	.	.	TRBJ1-1	14	CASSLGQMNTEAFF	TGTGCCAGCAGCTTAGGGCAAATGAACACTGAAGCTTTCTTT
TRBV3-1/TRBV3-2	.	once	TRBJ2-3	16	CASSPGLPGSADTQYF	TGTGCCAGCAGCCCTGGACTCCCCGGATCCGCAGATACGCAGTATTTT
TRBV24-1	.	.	TRBJ2-1	16	CATSDHRDSLFNEQFF	TGTGCCACCAGTGATCATAGGGACTCCCTATTCAATGAGCAGTTCTTC
TRBV3-1/TRBV3-2	.	.	TRBJ2-7	15	CASSQERIDSYEQYF	TGTGCCAGCAGCCAAGAACGCATAGACTCCTACGAGCAGTACTTC
TRBV29-1	TRBD1	.	TRBJ1-1	12	CSVWDRGTEAFF	TGCAGCGTGTGGGACAGGGGCACTGAAGCTTTCTTT
TRBV18	TRBD1	.	TRBJ1-2	16	CASSPARTGGIYGYTF	TGTGCCAGCTCACCAGCCCGGACAGGGGGCATCTATGGCTACACCTTC
TRBV11-2	.	.	TRBJ1-2	14	CASSPGGGAHGYTF	TGTGCCAGCAGCCCAGGTGGGGGGGCGCATGGCTACACCTTC
TRBV18	.	.	TRBJ1-4	16	CASSPGGGLGNEKLFF	TGTGCCAGCTCACCAGGAGGAGGGTTAGGAAACGAAAAACTGTTTTTT
TRBV5-1	TRBD2	.	TRBJ2-3	16	CASTQVGAGMADTQYF	TGCGCCAGCACTCAAGTGGGAGCGGGAATGGCAGATACGCAGTATTTT